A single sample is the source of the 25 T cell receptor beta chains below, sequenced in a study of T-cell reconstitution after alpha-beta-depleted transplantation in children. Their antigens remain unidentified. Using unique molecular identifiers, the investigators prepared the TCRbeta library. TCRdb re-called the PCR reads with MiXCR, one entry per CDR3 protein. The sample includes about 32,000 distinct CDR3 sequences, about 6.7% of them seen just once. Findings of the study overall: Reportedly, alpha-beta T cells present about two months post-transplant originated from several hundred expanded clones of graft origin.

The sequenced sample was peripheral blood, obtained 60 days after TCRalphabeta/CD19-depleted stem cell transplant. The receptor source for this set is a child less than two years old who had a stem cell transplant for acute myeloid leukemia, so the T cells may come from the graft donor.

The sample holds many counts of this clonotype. The chain's CDR3 is CASSFLTSGGRGNEQFF. The CDR3 region has the DNA TGTGCCAGCAGTTTCCTGACTAGCGGGGGTCGGGGCAATGAGCAGTTCTTC. V and J are TRBV28 and TRBJ2-1, with 12 bases fitting TRBD2. This CDR3 is 17 amino acids long. The germline V gene has CDR1 MDHEN and CDR2 SYDVKM. The J segment lost 6 bases and the V segment lost 3 bases, leaving 9 bases of the junction unmatched.

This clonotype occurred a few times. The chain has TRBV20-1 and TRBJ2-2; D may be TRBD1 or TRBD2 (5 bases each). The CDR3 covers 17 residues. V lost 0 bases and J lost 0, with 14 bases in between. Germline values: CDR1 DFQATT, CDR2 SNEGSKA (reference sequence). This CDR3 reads CSARDLRGYANTGELFF. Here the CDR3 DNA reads TGCAGTGCTAGAGATTTGAGGGGTTACGCGAACACCGGGGAGCTGTTTTTT.

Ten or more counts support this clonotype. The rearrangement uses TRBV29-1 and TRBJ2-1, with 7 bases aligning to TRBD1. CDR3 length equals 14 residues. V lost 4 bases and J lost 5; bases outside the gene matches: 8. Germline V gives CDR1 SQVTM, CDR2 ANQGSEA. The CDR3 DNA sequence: TGCAGCGTTGGGGACAGATTTTGGAACAATGAGCAGTTCTTC. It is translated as CSVGDRFWNNEQFF.

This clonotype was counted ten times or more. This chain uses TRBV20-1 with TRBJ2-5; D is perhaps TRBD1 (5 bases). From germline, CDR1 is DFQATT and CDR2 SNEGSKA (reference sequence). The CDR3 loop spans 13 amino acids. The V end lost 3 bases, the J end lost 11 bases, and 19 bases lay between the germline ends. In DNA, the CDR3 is TGCAGTGCTAGTCGCAGGGCGAAAAGATCACAGTACTTC. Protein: CSASRRAKRSQYF.

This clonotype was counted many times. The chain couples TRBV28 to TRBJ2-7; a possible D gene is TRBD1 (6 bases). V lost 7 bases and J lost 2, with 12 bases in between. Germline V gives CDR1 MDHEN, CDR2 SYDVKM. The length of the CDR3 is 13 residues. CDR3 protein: CASTPGDTYEQYF. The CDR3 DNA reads TGTGCCAGCACCCCAGGGGACACCTACGAGCAGTACTTC.

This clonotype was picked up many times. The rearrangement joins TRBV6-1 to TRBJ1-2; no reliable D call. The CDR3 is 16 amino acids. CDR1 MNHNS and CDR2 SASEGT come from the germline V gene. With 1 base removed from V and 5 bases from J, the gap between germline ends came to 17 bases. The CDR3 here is CASSEGSVPGRYGYTF. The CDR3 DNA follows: TGTGCCAGCAGTGAAGGTAGTGTCCCGGGGAGGTATGGCTACACCTTC.

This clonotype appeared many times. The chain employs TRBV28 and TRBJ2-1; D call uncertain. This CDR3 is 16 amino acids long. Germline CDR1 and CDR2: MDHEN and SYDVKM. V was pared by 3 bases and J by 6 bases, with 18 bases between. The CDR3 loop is CASSFGLLGIGNEQFF. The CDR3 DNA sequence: TGTGCCAGCAGTTTTGGCCTTCTAGGTATTGGCAATGAGCAGTTCTTC.

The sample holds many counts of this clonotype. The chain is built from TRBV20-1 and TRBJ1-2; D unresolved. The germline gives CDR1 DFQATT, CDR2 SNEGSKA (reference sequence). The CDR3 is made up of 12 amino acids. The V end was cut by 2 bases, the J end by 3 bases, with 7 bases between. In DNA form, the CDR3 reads TGCAGTGCTAGATTGCGCGACTATGGCTACACCTTC. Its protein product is CSARLRDYGYTF.

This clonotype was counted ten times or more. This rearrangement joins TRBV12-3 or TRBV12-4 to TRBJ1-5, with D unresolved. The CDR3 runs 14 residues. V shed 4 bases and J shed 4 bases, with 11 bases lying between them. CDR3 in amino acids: CASSSGILNQPQHF. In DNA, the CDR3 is TGTGCCAGCAGTTCTGGCATACTAAATCAGCCCCAGCATTTT.

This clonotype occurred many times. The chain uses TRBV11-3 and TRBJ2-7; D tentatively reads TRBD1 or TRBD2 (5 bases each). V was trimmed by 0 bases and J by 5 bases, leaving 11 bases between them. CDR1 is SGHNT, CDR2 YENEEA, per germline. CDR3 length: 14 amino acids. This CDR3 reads CASSLDFRENEQYF. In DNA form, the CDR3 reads TGTGCCAGCAGCTTAGACTTCAGGGAGAACGAGCAGTACTTC.

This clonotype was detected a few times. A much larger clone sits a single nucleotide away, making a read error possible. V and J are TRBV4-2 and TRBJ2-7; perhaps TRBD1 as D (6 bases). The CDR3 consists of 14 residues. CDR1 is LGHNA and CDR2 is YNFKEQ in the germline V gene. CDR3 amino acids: CARSPPGHFYEQYF. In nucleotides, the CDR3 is TGTGCCAGGAGCCCTCCGGGACACTTCTACGAGCAGTACTTC.

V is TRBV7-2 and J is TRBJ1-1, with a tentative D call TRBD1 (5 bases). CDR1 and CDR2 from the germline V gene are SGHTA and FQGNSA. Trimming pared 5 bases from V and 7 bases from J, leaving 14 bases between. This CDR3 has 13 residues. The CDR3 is CASSPHQGVEAFF. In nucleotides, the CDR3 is TGTGCCAGCAGCCCCCACCAGGGTGTTGAAGCTTTCTTT.

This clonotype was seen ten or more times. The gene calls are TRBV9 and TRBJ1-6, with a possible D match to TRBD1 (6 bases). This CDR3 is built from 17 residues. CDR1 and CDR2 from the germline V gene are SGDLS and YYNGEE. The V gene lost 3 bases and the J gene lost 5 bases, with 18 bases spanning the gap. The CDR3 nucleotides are TGTGCCAGCAGCGGCCGTGAGTCGGACAGTAATAATTCACCCCTCCACTTT. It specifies CASSGRESDSNNSPLHF.

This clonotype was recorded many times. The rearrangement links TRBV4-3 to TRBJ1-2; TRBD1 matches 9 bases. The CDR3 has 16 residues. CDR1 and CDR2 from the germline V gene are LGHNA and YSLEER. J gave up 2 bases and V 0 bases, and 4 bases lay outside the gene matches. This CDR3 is CASSQDLDRGNYGYTF. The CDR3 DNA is TGCGCCAGCAGCCAAGACTTGGACAGGGGAAACTATGGCTACACCTTC.

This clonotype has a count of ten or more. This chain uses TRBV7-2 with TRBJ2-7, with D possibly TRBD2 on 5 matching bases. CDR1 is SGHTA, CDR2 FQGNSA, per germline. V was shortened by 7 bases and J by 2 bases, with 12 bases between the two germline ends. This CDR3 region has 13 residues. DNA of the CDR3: TGTGCCAGCACAAAGGACTTTCCCTACGAGCAGTACTTC. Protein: CASTKDFPYEQYF.

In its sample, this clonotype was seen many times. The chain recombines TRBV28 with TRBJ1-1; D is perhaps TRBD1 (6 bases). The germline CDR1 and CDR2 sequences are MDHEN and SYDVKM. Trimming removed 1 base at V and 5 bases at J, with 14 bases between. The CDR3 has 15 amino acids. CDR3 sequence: CASSLSTGTRTEAFF. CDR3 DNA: TGTGCCAGCAGTTTATCCACAGGGACTCGGACTGAAGCTTTCTTT.

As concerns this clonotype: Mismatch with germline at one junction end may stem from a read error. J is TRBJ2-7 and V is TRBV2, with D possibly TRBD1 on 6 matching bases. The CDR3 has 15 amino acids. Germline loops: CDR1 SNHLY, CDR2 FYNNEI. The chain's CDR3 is CASGERGQNVYEQYF. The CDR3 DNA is TGTGCCAGCGGTGAGAGGGGACAAAACGTCTACGAGCAGTACTTC. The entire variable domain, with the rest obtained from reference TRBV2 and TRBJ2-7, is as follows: EPEVTQTPSHQVTQMGQEVILRCVPISNHLYFYWYRQILGQKVEFLVSFYNNEISEKSEIFDDQFSVERPDGSNFTLKIRSTKLEDSAMYFCASGERGQNVYEQYFGPGTRLTVT.

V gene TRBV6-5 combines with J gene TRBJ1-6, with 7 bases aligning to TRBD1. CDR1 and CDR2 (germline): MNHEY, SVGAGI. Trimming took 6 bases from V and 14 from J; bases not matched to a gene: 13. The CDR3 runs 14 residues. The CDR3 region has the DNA TGTGCCAGCAGCTACAGGGACAGCCCGACGACCCTCCACTTT. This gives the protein CASSYRDSPTTLHF.

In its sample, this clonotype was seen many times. CDR3 amino acids: CASSLAGGPSVPGNEQFF. CDR3 coding DNA: TGTGCCAGCAGCTTAGCAGGGGGGCCTAGCGTCCCGGGGAATGAGCAGTTCTTC. The chain joins TRBV7-9 to TRBJ2-1; D may match TRBD1 or TRBD2 (6 bases each). The germline CDR1 and CDR2 sequences are SEHNR and FQNEAQ (reference sequence). The CDR3 runs to 18 residues. V was clipped by 0 bases and J by 7 bases, with 22 bases between them. Full variable domain (rest looked up from reference TRBV7-9 and TRBJ2-1): DTGVSQNPRHKITKRGQNVTFRCDPISEHNRLYWYRQTLGQGPEFLTYFQNEAQLEKSRLLSDRFSAERPKGSFSTLEIQRTEQGDSAMYLCASSLAGGPSVPGNEQFFGPGTRLTVL.

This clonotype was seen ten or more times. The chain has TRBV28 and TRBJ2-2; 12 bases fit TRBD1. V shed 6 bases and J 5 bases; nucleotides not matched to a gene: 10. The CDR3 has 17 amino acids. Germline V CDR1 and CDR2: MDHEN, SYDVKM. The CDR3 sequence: CASSAPGQGARTGELFF. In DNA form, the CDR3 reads TGTGCCAGCAGCGCCCCGGGACAGGGGGCGCGAACCGGGGAGCTGTTTTTT.

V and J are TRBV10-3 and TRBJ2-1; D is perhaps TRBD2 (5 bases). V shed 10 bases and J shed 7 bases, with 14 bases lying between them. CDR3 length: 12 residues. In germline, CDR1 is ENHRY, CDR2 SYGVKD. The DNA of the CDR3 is TGTGCCACGGACCCCGGGATTAATGAGCAGTTCTTC. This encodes CATDPGINEQFF.

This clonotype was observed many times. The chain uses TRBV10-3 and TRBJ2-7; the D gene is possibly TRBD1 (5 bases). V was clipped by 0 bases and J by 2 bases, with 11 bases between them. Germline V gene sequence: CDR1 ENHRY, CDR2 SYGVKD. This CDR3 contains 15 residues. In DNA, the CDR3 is TGTGCCATCAGTGAGTCGCAGGGTATCGCCTACGAGCAGTACTTC. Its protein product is CAISESQGIAYEQYF.

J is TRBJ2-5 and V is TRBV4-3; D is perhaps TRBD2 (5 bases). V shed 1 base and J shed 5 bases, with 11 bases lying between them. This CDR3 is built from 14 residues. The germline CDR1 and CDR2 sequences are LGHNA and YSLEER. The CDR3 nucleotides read TGCGCCAGCAGCCAAGTACAGCGCGGGGAGACCCAGTACTTC. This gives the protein CASSQVQRGETQYF.

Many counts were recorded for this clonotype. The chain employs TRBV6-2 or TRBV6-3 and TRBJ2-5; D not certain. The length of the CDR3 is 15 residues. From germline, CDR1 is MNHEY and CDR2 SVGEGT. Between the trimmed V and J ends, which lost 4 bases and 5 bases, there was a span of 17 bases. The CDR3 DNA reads TGTGCCAGCAGTTCTCGGGTCGCCGAGGATGAGACCCAGTACTTC. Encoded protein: CASSSRVAEDETQYF.

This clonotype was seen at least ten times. The CDR3 loop reads CATSDFPSLGTDTQYF. The DNA of the CDR3 is TGTGCCACCAGTGATTTCCCCTCTTTAGGCACAGATACGCAGTATTTT. The J gene is TRBJ2-3, the V gene TRBV24-1; no reliable D call. The V end was cut by 1 base, the J end by 1 base, with 11 bases between. This CDR3 has 16 amino acids. CDR1 and CDR2 (germline): KGHDR, SFDVKD.